This paragraph reports one T cell receptor (beta chain). These data come from a study of T cell repertoires in cytomegalovirus infection. In TCRdb, the reads were re-called with MiXCR into one record per CDR3 protein. The sample comprises some 400,000 distinct CDR3 sequences, over 15% of which are singletons, and roughly 8.7% rests with the top ten. Germline values: CDR1 SGHRS, CDR2 YFSETQ. This CDR3 has 14 residues. Losses at the gene ends were 4 bases for V and 3 bases for J; bases not matched to a gene: 4. This TCR was recovered from a human donor in good health (CMV status not recorded). Some clones in this sample may be carry-over from other donors' samples. The sample was PBMCs. The chain employs TRBV5-1 and TRBJ2-7; TRBD1 matches at 10 bases. The chain's CDR3 is CASSRRDRGYEQYF. In DNA form, the CDR3 reads TGCGCCAGCAGCCGCCGGGACAGGGGCTACGAGCAGTACTTC.